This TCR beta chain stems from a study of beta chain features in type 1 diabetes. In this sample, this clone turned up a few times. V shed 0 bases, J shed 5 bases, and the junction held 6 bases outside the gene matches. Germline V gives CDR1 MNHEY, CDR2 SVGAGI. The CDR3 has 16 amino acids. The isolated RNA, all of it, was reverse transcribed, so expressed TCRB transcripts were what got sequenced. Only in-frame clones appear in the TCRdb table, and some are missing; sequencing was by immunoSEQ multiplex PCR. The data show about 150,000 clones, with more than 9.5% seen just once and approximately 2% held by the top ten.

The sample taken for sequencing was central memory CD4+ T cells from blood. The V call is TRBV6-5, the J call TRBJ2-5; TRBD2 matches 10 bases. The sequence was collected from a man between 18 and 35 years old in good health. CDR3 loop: CASSYSNSGGAETQYF. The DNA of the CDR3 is TGTGCCAGCAGTTACTCGAACAGCGGGGGGGCTGAGACCCAGTACTTC.